One sample yielded the 26 T cell receptor beta chains listed below, sequenced in a study of T cell changes during pregnancy in multiple sclerosis (dated by TCRdb to the late 2010s). The library was prepared using the immunoSEQ multiplex PCR assay. TCRdb's version of the immuneACCESS table is confined to in-frame rearrangements and falls short of the full clone set. An unresolved V gene accounts for under half of the shortfall where checked; the remainder is of unknown origin. The sample table shows 55,000 to 65,000 clones, and over 90% are seen once. The ten largest clones take up 2% to 3% of the sample. The source material was CD8+ T cells from peripheral blood mononuclear cells, sampled in the third trimester of pregnancy. The receptor set was obtained from a female donor with multiple sclerosis, enrolled in a pregnancy study.

In DNA, the CDR3 is TGTGCCTGGAGTGTACGGCAGGGCCCCATCAGGGAGCTGTTTTTT. Its translation: CAWSVRQGPIRELFF. The rearrangement uses TRBV30 and TRBJ2-2; TRBD1 might be the D (5 bases). V lost 0 bases and J lost 9, with 17 bases in between. Germline V gives CDR1 GTSNPN, CDR2 SVGIG (reference sequence). The CDR3 extends over 15 amino acids.

This chain links TRBV28 with TRBJ2-7; 7 bases fit TRBD1. The CDR3 totals 14 residues. Trimming removed 6 bases from V and 0 bases from J; junction bases left unmatched: 5. Germline V gene sequence: CDR1 MDHEN, CDR2 SYDVKM. This CDR3 reads CASSPTGVSYEQYF. CDR3 in DNA: TGTGCCAGCAGCCCAACAGGGGTCTCCTACGAGCAGTACTTC.

The CDR3 sequence: CASRGSRGNGYTF. The CDR3 DNA sequence: TGTGCCAGCAGGGGTAGCCGAGGCAACGGCTACACCTTC. The chain recombines TRBV2 with TRBJ1-2; D gene uncertain. CDR1 and CDR2 (germline): SNHLY, FYNNEI. This CDR3 is built from 13 residues. Trimming removed 6 bases from V and 8 bases from J, with 16 bases in between. Using reference TRBV2 and TRBJ1-2 for the parts outside the CDR3, the full variable domain is EPEVTQTPSHQVTQMGQEVILRCVPISNHLYFYWYRQILGQKVEFLVSFYNNEISEKSEIFDDQFSVERPDGSNFTLKIRSTKLEDSAMYFCASRGSRGNGYTFGSGTRLTVV.

The chain links TRBV27 to TRBJ1-2; D gene unclear. V was cut by 6 bases and J by 5 bases, with 13 bases left in between. The CDR3 spans 13 residues. Per germline, CDR1 MNHEY and CDR2 SMNVEV (reference sequence). CDR3 sequence reads: CASSGNNPYGYTF. CDR3 bases: TGTGCCAGCAGCGGTAATAACCCTTATGGCTACACCTTC.

The gene calls are TRBV9 and TRBJ2-1, with 12 positions matching TRBD2. Germline CDR1 reads SGDLS; CDR2 reads YYNGEE. Trimming at V came to 3 bases and at J to 7 bases, leaving 8 bases not matched to a gene. The CDR3 consists of 16 residues. This chain's CDR3 is CASSGGLAGIGNEQFF. Written as DNA, the CDR3 is TGTGCCAGCAGCGGTGGACTAGCGGGAATCGGAAATGAGCAGTTCTTC.

The rearrangement uses TRBV5-4 and TRBJ2-1, with TRBD2 identical over 11 bases. CDR1 and CDR2 from the germline V gene are SGHNT and YYREEE (reference sequence). J lost 8 bases, V lost 4 bases, and 5 bases had no gene match. The CDR3 sequence is 14 residues long. The CDR3 DNA is TGTGCCAGCAGCGGGCGGACTAGCGGGCATGAGCAGTTCTTC. It encodes CASSGRTSGHEQFF.

V gene TRBV7-8 combines with J gene TRBJ1-1; no clear D. The CDR3 covers 13 residues. CDR1 and CDR2 (germline): SGHVS, FQNEAQ. The V gene lost 5 bases and the J gene lost 3 bases, with 10 bases spanning the gap. The CDR3 reads CASSRTGDTEAFF. In DNA, the CDR3 is TGTGCCAGCAGCCGGACCGGGGACACTGAAGCTTTCTTT.

The chain carries TRBV5-1 and TRBJ2-7; tentative D call: TRBD2 (6 bases). Trimming took 2 bases from V and 3 from J, leaving 15 bases between them. Germline V gene data show CDR1 as SGHRS and CDR2 as YFSETQ. The CDR3 has 15 residues. The CDR3 spells CASSFAGTGDYEQYF. The CDR3 region has the DNA TGCGCCAGCAGCTTCGCCGGGACGGGAGACTACGAGCAGTACTTC. Combining the CDR3 with reference TRBV5-1 and TRBJ2-7 gives the whole variable domain KAGVTQTPRYLIKTRGQQVTLSCSPISGHRSVSWYQQTPGQGLQFLFEYFSETQRNKGNFPGRFSGRQFSNSRSEMNVSTLELGDSALYLCASSFAGTGDYEQYFGPGTRLTVT.

V gene TRBV7-2 combines with J gene TRBJ2-1; 12 nucleotides agree with TRBD2. The CDR3 is 12 residues long. In germline, CDR1 is SGHTA, CDR2 FQGNSA. CDR3 amino acids: CRLAGGPNEQFF. The DNA of the CDR3 is TGTCGTCTAGCGGGAGGGCCAAATGAGCAGTTCTTC.

For this clone: The same CDR3 also results from other DNA sequences found in this sample. The J gene is TRBJ2-1, the V gene TRBV27; a weak D match, TRBD1 (5 bases). The CDR3 spans 11 residues. CDR1 and CDR2 from the germline V gene are MNHEY and SMNVEV (reference sequence). The V end was cut by 3 bases, the J end by 12 bases, with 9 bases between. This CDR3 is CASSFGQGQFF. The CDR3 DNA reads TGTGCCAGCAGTTTCGGTCAGGGGCAGTTCTTC.

In its sample, this clone was seen once. The chain has TRBV28 and TRBJ2-5, with 7 bases matching TRBD2. The CDR3 length is 14 residues. Germline assignment: CDR1 MDHEN and CDR2 SYDVKM. V was pared by 3 bases and J by 5 bases, with 6 bases of the junction left unmatched. The DNA of the CDR3 is TGTGCCAGCAGTTTCTATGGGGGGGAGGAGACCCAGTACTTC. Translating gives CASSFYGGEETQYF. The full variable domain, completed using reference TRBV28 and TRBJ2-5, is DVKVTQSSRYLVKRTGEKVFLECVQDMDHENMFWYRQDPGLGLRLIYFSYDVKMKEKGDIPEGYSVSREKKERFSLILESASTNQTSMYLCASSFYGGEETQYFGPGTRLLVL.

The chain uses TRBV7-9 and TRBJ2-6; no clear D gene. Germline V gene sequence: CDR1 SEHNR, CDR2 FQNEAQ (reference sequence). This CDR3 is 15 amino acids long. V was trimmed by 8 bases and J by 0 bases, leaving 11 bases between them. CDR3 DNA: TGTGCCAGCTGTCCTCCGTTCTCTGGGGCCAACGTCCTGACTTTC. Its translation is CASCPPFSGANVLTF.

This sequence joins TRBV7-3 and TRBJ2-2; 9 bases line up with TRBD1. Germline V gives CDR1 SGHTA, CDR2 FQGTGA. The CDR3 consists of 16 residues. Trimming cost V 2 bases and J 1 base; bases outside gene matches: 2. The CDR3 DNA reads TGTGCCAGCAGCTTAGGGGGACAGGGGAACACCGGGGAGCTGTTTTTT. It codes for CASSLGGQGNTGELFF.

The chain carries TRBV27 and TRBJ2-5; 12 positions agree with TRBD2. Germline V gives CDR1 MNHEY, CDR2 SMNVEV (reference sequence). The CDR3 totals 14 residues. V shed 4 bases and J 4 bases; nucleotides not matched to a gene: 1. The CDR3 DNA reads TGTGCCAGCAGTTGGACTAGCGGGATAGAGACCCAGTACTTC. Translation gives CASSWTSGIETQYF.

The DNA for the CDR3 is TGTGCCAGTAGTATTGGCGAGTTAGCCTCCGGGGAGCTGTTTTTT. Translation gives CASSIGELASGELFF. V usage is TRBV19 and J usage is TRBJ2-2; D remains unclear. V lost 3 bases and J 6 bases, leaving 14 bases between the germline ends. Germline CDR1 LNHDA, CDR2 SQIVND (reference sequence). CDR3 length: 15 amino acids.

In this sample, this clone turned up once. The chain links TRBV6-5 to TRBJ2-1; D gene ambiguous. The CDR3 spans 15 residues. CDR1 and CDR2 from the germline V gene are MNHEY and SVGAGI. The V and J ends lost 2 bases and 2 bases respectively, with 10 bases between them. CDR3 sequence: CASSYRGNAYNEQFF. The CDR3 DNA is TGTGCCAGCAGTTACCGAGGAAACGCCTACAATGAGCAGTTCTTC.

The J gene is TRBJ2-1, the V gene TRBV7-6, with 8 bases matching TRBD2. Germline V gives CDR1 SGHVS, CDR2 FNYEAQ. The CDR3 runs to 15 residues. The J segment lost 8 bases and the V segment lost 2 bases, leaving 8 bases of the junction unmatched. The DNA for the CDR3 is TGTGCCAGCAGCTTACCGGGAGGGCCGCAAGATGAGCAGTTCTTC. Protein product: CASSLPGGPQDEQFF.

This chain links TRBV18 with TRBJ2-5; TRBD2 matches 10 bases. CDR3 length: 16 residues. The germline gives CDR1 KGHSH, CDR2 LQKENI. With V trimmed by 4 bases and J by 5 bases, 10 bases remained unmatched. The CDR3 DNA is TGTGCCAGCTCACTTCGGACTAGCGGAGGAGGGGAGACCCAGTACTTC. Amino acids: CASSLRTSGGGETQYF.

The rearrangement links TRBV30 to TRBJ2-2; D perhaps matches TRBD2 (5 bases). The CDR3 extends over 17 amino acids. Trimming removed 1 base at V and 1 base at J, with 16 bases between. CDR1 GTSNPN and CDR2 SVGIG come from the germline V gene (reference sequence). As DNA, the CDR3 is TGTGCCTGGAGTGGGGAGCCGCCAGGACTGAACACCGGGGAGCTGTTTTTT. Translated, it gives CAWSGEPPGLNTGELFF. Full variable domain (rest looked up from reference TRBV30 and TRBJ2-2): SQTIHQWPATLVQPVGSPLSLECTVEGTSNPNLYWYRQAAGRGLQLLFYSVGIGQISSEVPQNLSASRPQDRQFILSSKKLLLSDSGFYLCAWSGEPPGLNTGELFFGEGSRLTVL.

The genes are TRBV28 and TRBJ2-1, with D possibly TRBD2 on 5 matching bases. V lost 6 bases and J lost 7, with 22 bases in between. CDR3 length: 16 residues. CDR1 MDHEN and CDR2 SYDVKM come from the germline V gene. Written as DNA, the CDR3 is TGTGCCAGCAGCGGGGTACGTCGGGGAGTGGGAAATGAGCAGTTCTTC. Its translation: CASSGVRRGVGNEQFF. Together with reference TRBV28 and TRBJ2-1, the CDR3 gives the full variable domain: DVKVTQSSRYLVKRTGEKVFLECVQDMDHENMFWYRQDPGLGLRLIYFSYDVKMKEKGDIPEGYSVSREKKERFSLILESASTNQTSMYLCASSGVRRGVGNEQFFGPGTRLTVL.

The chain recombines TRBV29-1 with TRBJ1-1; D perhaps matches TRBD1 (6 bases). Germline V gene sequence: CDR1 SQVTM, CDR2 ANQGSEA. CDR3 length: 10 residues. The ends were cut back, 6 bases at V and 13 bases at J, with 15 bases in the middle. CDR3 amino acids: CSVLGGAHFF. The CDR3 region has the DNA TGCAGCGTCCTTGGGGGGGCCCATTTCTTT.

The chain couples TRBV7-9 to TRBJ2-7; 9 positions match TRBD1. This CDR3 is 15 amino acids long. Germline CDR1 is SEHNR and CDR2 is FQNEAQ (reference sequence). V was pared by 5 bases and J by 2 bases, with 7 bases of the junction left unmatched. CDR3 in amino acids: CASSAQGQGTYEQYF. The CDR3 DNA is TGTGCCAGCAGCGCGCAGGGACAGGGAACCTACGAGCAGTACTTC.

V gene TRBV5-1 combines with J gene TRBJ1-1; D is possibly TRBD1 (6 bases). This CDR3 comprises 15 residues. The V gene's germline CDR1 is SGHRS and CDR2 YFSETQ. Trimming removed 0 bases at V and 4 bases at J, with 13 bases between. Here the CDR3 reads CASSLAADSRTEAFF. The CDR3 nucleotides are TGCGCCAGCAGCTTGGCCGCGGACAGTCGCACTGAAGCTTTCTTT. The variable domain in full, completed from reference TRBV5-1 and TRBJ1-1, reads KAGVTQTPRYLIKTRGQQVTLSCSPISGHRSVSWYQQTPGQGLQFLFEYFSETQRNKGNFPGRFSGRQFSNSRSEMNVSTLELGDSALYLCASSLAADSRTEAFFGQGTRLTVV.

The CDR3 protein is CASSEAGGRTYEQYF. CDR3 bases: TGTGCCAGCAGTGAAGCGGGTGGGAGAACCTACGAGCAGTACTTC. This sequence joins TRBV6-1 and TRBJ2-7, with D possibly being TRBD2 (5 bases). Per the germline V gene, CDR1 is MNHNS and CDR2 is SASEGT. CDR3 length: 15 residues. V dropped 0 bases and J dropped 2 bases, with 11 bases sitting between them.

The chain links TRBV5-4 to TRBJ1-2; possible D gene TRBD1, 6 bases. Trimming removed 4 bases from V and 8 bases from J, with 15 bases in between. This CDR3 has 13 amino acids. CDR1 and CDR2 from the germline V gene are SGHNT and YYREEE (reference sequence). CDR3 protein: CASSDTGFGGYTF. In DNA form, the CDR3 reads TGTGCCAGCAGCGATACAGGGTTTGGCGGCTACACCTTC. Using reference TRBV5-4 and TRBJ1-2 for the parts outside the CDR3, the full variable domain is ETGVTQSPTHLIKTRGQQVTLRCSSQSGHNTVSWYQQALGQGPQFIFQYYREEENGRGNFPPRFSGLQFPNYSSELNVNALELDDSALYLCASSDTGFGGYTFGSGTRLTVV.

In DNA form, the CDR3 reads TGTGCCAGCAGCCCGACGGGGACCGGGGAGCTGTTTTTT. This translates into CASSPTGTGELFF. This chain uses TRBV5-6 with TRBJ2-2; tentative D call: TRBD2 (5 bases). The CDR3 spans 13 residues. In germline, CDR1 is SGHDT, CDR2 YYEEEE. V gave up 4 bases and J gave up 5 bases, with 9 bases separating them. Full variable domain (remainder filled in from reference TRBV5-6 and TRBJ2-2): DAGVTQSPTHLIKTRGQQVTLRCSPKSGHDTVSWYQQALGQGPQFIFQYYEEEERQRGNFPDRFSGHQFPNYSSELNVNALLLGDSALYLCASSPTGTGELFFGEGSRLTVL.